This TCR beta chain came from a study of neurological immune-mediated disorders. Regarding time point: longitudinal time-point 1 (baseline). Preparation of the unsorted libraries drew on 2 million PBMCs stored at -80 C. The cDNA was generated through 5'RACE incorporating 10-nucleotide random UMIs. One entry per CDR3 protein results from TCRdb running MiXCR on the 5' RACE reads. The table includes some 71,000 distinct CDR3 sequences, roughly 10% detected once. Study findings and constraints: None of the CDR3 amino acid sequences of expanded clones recurred across subjects, suggesting private repertoires in all groups.

On this clonotype itself: Its matching antigen is unknown. The conserved phenylalanine or tryptophan is not found at the CDR3 terminus, so this likely reflects a read error.

V was pared by 2 bases and J by 9 bases, with 16 bases between. Germline CDR1 MGHDK, CDR2 SYGVNS. The CDR3 consists of 14 residues. This chain joins TRBV25-1 and TRBJ1-2; maybe TRBD1 (6 bases). The receptor's source is a man aged 30 to 45 in good health. The sequenced material came from PBMCs. The CDR3 is CASSERVGAGCYTI. The CDR3 DNA follows: TGTGCCAGCAGTGAACGAGTGGGGGCGGGTTGCTACACCATC.